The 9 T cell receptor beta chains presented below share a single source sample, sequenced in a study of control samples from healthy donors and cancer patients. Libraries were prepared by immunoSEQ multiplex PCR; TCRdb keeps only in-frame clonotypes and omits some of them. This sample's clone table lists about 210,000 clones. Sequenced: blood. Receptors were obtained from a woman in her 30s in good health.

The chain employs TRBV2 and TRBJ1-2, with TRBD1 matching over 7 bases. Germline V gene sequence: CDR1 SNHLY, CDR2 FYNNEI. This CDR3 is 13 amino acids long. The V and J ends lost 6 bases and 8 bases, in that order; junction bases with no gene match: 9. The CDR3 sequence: CASSSGQWRGYTF. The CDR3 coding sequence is TGTGCCAGCAGCTCGGGACAGTGGAGGGGCTACACCTTC.

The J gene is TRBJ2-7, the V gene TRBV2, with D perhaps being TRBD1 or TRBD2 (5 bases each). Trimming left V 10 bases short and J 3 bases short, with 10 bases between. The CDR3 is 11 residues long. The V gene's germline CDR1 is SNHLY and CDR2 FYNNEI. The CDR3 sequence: CATGTGYEQYF. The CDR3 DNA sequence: TGTGCCACAGGGACGGGCTACGAGCAGTACTTC.

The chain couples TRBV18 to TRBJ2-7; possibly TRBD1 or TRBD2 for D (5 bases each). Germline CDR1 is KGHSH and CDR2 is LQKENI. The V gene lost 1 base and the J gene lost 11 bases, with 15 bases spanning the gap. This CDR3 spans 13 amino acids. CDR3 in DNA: TGTGCCAGCTCACCACAGGGACGGAGAGAGAAGTACTTC. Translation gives CASSPQGRREKYF. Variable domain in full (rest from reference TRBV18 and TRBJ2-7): NAGVMQNPRHLVRRRGQEARLRCSPMKGHSHVYWYRQLPEEGLKFMVYLQKENIIDESGMPKERFSAEFPKEGPSILRIQQVVRGDSAAYFCASSPQGRREKYFGPGTRLTVT.

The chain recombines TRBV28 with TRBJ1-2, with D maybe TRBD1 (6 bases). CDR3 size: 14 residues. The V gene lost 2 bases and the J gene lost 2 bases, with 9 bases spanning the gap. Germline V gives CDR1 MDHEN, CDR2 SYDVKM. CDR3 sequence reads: CASSLRGGNYGYTF. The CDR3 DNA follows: TGTGCCAGCAGTTTAAGGGGGGGGAACTATGGCTACACCTTC.

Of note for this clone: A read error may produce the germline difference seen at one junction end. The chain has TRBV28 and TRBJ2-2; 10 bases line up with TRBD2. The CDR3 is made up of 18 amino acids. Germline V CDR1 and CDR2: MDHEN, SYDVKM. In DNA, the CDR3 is TGTGCCAGCAGTTTAGTGGGACTAGCGTTGGCGAACGCCGGGGAGCTGTTTTTT. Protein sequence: CASSLVGLALANAGELFF.

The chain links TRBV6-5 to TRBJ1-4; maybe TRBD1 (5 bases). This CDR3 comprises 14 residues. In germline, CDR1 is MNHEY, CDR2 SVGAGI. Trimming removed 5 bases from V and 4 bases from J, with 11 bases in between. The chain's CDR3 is CASSRQTINEKLFF. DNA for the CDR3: TGTGCCAGCAGTCGACAGACTATTAATGAAAAACTGTTTTTT.

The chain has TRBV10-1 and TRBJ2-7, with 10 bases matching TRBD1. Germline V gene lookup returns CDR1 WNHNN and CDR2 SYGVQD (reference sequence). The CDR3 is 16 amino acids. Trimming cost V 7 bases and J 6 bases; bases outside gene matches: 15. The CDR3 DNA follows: TGCGCCAGCACCGACACCGTTCCGGGACAGGGGTTCGAGCAGTACTTC. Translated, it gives CASTDTVPGQGFEQYF.

The CDR3 is CASSLDPVRNTIYF. The CDR3 region has the DNA TGTGCCAGCAGCTTAGACCCAGTTCGAAACACCATATATTTT. J is TRBJ1-3 and V is TRBV7-9, with no clear D. V was pared by 1 base and J by 5 bases, with 9 bases between. This CDR3 is built from 14 residues. CDR1 and CDR2 from the germline V gene are SEHNR and FQNEAQ (reference sequence).

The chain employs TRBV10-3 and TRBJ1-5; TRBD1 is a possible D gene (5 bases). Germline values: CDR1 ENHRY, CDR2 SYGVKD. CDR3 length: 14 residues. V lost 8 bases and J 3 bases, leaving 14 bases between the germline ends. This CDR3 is CAIGLDRANQPQHF. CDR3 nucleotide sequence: TGTGCCATCGGTTTAGACAGAGCCAATCAGCCCCAGCATTTT.